The clone carrying this T cell receptor beta chain was observed many times. What it binds is not known. Uncontrolled infections, other autoimmune diseases, pregnancy or lactation led to exclusion of patients. Clinicians diagnosed patients from clinical symptoms, serum thyroxine and TRAb, thyroid ultrasound and orbital computed tomography. The data are from a study of T cells in Graves' hyperthyroidism and ophthalmopathy. The CDR3 is 14 amino acids. J gave up 6 bases and V 4 bases, and 2 bases lay outside the gene matches. CDR1 and CDR2 from the germline V gene are LGHNA and YNFKEQ. Authors of the study amplified TCR beta CDR3 regions from RNA transcripts. Carried out on the TCR CDR3, a first-round RT-PCR used the HTBI primer set. MiXCR, applied by TCRdb to the multiplex PCR reads, yields one record per CDR3 protein. Seen here are 480,000 or so distinct CDR3 sequences, 46% observed once, and the top ten hold about 43%.

The study, taken as a whole, reports: The model made its ophthalmopathy prediction, and onset followed a median roughly 6.5 months later. Blood also showed most of the thyroid clonotypes that were expanded above 0.001.

This receptor was taken from an adult woman with Graves' disease, either hyperthyroidism or ophthalmopathy (not recorded which). J is TRBJ1-6 and V is TRBV4-2, with 8 bases identical to TRBD1. Sequencing was done on a sample of peripheral blood or thyroid tissue (not recorded which). The CDR3 is CASSPTGVNSPLHF. CDR3 nucleotides: TGTGCCAGCAGCCCGACAGGGGTTAATTCACCCCTCCACTTT.